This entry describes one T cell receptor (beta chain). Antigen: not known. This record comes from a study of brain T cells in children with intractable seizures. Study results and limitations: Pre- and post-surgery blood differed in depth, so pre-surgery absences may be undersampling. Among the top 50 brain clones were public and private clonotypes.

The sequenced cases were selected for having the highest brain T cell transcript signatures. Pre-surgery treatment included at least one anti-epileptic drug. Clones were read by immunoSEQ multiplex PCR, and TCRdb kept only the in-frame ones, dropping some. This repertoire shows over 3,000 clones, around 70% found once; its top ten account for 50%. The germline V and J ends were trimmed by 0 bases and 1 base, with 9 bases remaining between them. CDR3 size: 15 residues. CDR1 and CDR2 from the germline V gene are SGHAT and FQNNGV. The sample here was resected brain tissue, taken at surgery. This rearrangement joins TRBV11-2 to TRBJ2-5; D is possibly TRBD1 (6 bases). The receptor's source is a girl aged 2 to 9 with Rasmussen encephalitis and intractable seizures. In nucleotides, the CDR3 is TGTGCCAGCAGCTTAGATCTAGGGGGCCAAGAGACCCAGTACTTC. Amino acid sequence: CASSLDLGGQETQYF.